This T cell receptor (beta chain) appears in the sequencing data of a study of T cell responses to AZD1222 COVID-19 vaccine (dated by TCRdb to the early 2020s). As for the study more broadly: TCR sequencing covered about 230 trial participants: 207 given two doses of AZD1222 and 26 given two doses of MenACWY control vaccine. Trial participants were enrolled by age into 18-55, 56-69 and 70-plus year subgroups, with roughly 150, 30 and 60 TCR-sequenced participants respectively. Findings and caveats that apply to the study as a whole: Reportedly, almost half of the unique spike-specific TCRs recognized epitopes lying outside the regions that are mutated in the B.1.351 and B.1.1.7 variants. No day 14 peak-response samples were available, so repertoires were characterized only after the peak T cell response. The 56-69-year group was small, and its depth increase did not reach significance, likely because of low power. Spike-specific TCR breadth and depth rose significantly after two AZD1222 doses compared with day 0 and with MenACWY recipients. Conclusions about previously exposed vaccinees were limited because only six or seven AZD1222 recipients were SARS-CoV-2 seropositive at baseline. The whole spike protein was spanned by vaccine-associated CD4 TCRs, and dominant responses were seen in regions 160-218 and 743-854. Participants were mostly white British, with more females than males. The authors suggested clonal diversity may have been underestimated.

The meaning of the sample's time point label: about 28 days (+/-7) after the second vaccine dose. Because spike-specific TCR depth and breadth did not differ between the two schedules, AZD1222 recipients who got a second dose at roughly 4 weeks were pooled with those who got a second dose at roughly 12 weeks. Vaccinee samples were obtained from the UK trials COV001 and COV002, which included a single-blind randomized controlled phase 2/3 trial of AZD1222 (ChAdOx1 nCoV-19) in healthy adults. For TCRbeta chain sequencing, PBMC samples were collected from trial participants at day 0 and at day 28 after the second dose. Of note for this clone: Its cognate antigen has yet to be identified. No base qualities exist here, and no much larger clone lies one base off it.

The germline V gene (reference sequence) gives CDR1 as DFQATT and CDR2 as SNEGSKA. V is cut by 3 bases and J by 3 bases, and the space between the germline ends is 5 bases. From the cysteine through the phenylalanine, the CDR3 covers 11 amino acids. The sequence is cut down to CDR3 DNA, 33 bases in frame from base 1. The CDR3 regions of human TCRbeta chains were analyzed by immunosequencing. Turning to the authors' computational methods: Repertoire TCRs were checked for matches against a reference library of SARS-CoV-2-specific TCRs that had been generated using the MIRA antigen-specificity platform. Breadth was defined as the fraction of unique TCRs that were SARS-CoV-2-associated, and depth was defined as the fraction of total T cells that were SARS-CoV-2-associated. Using the MIRA data, each spike-specific TCR was assigned both to the spike region to which the TCR was reactive and to a CD4 or CD8 class. Log10-transformed breadth and depth values were compared by one-way ANOVA with Sidak's multiple comparisons tests. TCRdb limited this immuneACCESS table to in-frame rearrangements with V and J called. A share of clones is missing; checked studies link under half to unresolved V genes, and the rest is unexplained. D and trimming were read from the DNA, whereas the V and J calls and clone size are those reported in that table. In all, the sample holds 140,000 to 150,000 clones, and about 86% of those were seen once. The top ten constitute roughly 5.1% of the sample.

The sequences come from peripheral blood, collected 28 days after the second AZD1222 dose. Recombination connected TRBV20-1 to TRBJ1-1, with the identity of the D gene unclear. The receptor comes from an adult who received the AZD1222 COVID-19 vaccine. The DNA sequence is TGCAGTGCTAGGCGGGACACTGAAGCTTTCTTT. Its translation is CSARRDTEAFF.